This T cell receptor beta chain was documented in a study of CD4 T cells in relation to SARS-CoV-2 and coronaviruses (dated by TCRdb to about 2021). For context, the study as a whole: In the ViraFEST assay, PBMCs were cultured with antigen for less than 11 days, after which TCR beta CDR3s were sequenced to identify clonal expansions specific to the antigen. An HIV-1 Nef peptide pool or a no-peptide culture served as the negative reference condition. Patient-derived lymphoblastoid cell lines were used to map the HLA restriction of shared crossreactive spike epitopes. Expansion assays from other donors in the study were sequenced with a different, Illumina-based TCR-beta assay. The Adaptive Biotechnologies TCR-sequencing kit was used to sequence samples from a few pre-COVID donors and the naive versus memory experiments, while other data came from Illumina-based sequencing. At the level of individual TCR clonotypes, the study evaluated whether memory CD4+ T cells crossreact between the spike proteins of SARS-CoV-2 and those of common cold coronaviruses.

CD4+ T cells from unexposed donors were collected before the COVID-19 pandemic (2011-2018). Following 10 days of culture, the EasySep CD4+ T cell isolation kit was used to isolate CD4+ T cells. As far as cell numbers permitted, CD4+ T cells from unexposed donors were tested for reactivity against SARS-CoV-2 S and N as well as four spike pools from common cold coronaviruses. Two million PBMCs per well were cultured in IMDM with 5% human AB serum and around 10 IU/ml IL-2. Half of the culture medium was replaced with fresh IL-2-containing medium on days 3 and 7. In general, every peptide culture condition was set up in three replicate wells. Leukapheresis product for the unexposed donors was purchased commercially. Ficoll-Paque PLUS gradient centrifugation was used to isolate PBMCs from leukapheresis product or whole blood. PBMCs were either cryopreserved at -140°C or used fresh in the expansion assay. The QIAamp Micro DNA Kit was used to extract genomic DNA from the CD4+ T cells.

The library came from the immunoSEQ multiplex PCR assay. The source study handled its data this way. Preprocessing removed nonproductive sequences and CDR3s not starting with C, not ending with F or W, or shorter than 7 amino acids. Antigen-specific clonotypes were called with the MANAFEST web app on the basis of expansion relative to the reference and to other culture wells. A clone counted as positive if significantly expanded in 2 of 3 replicate wells versus the reference culture at FDR below 0.05. Positive clones also required significant expansion versus all other tandem wells and an odds ratio above 5. After three terminal residues were trimmed from each end, CDR3 homology was quantified as pairwise Levenshtein distance using the stringdist R package. Not all clones reach the TCRdb copy of this immuneACCESS table, which keeps in-frame sequences only. Checked studies attribute under half of the gap to unresolved V genes and leave the rest unexplained. V and J calls and clone size are those listed in that table; D and trimming were worked out from the DNA. This sample has 15,000 to 19,000 clones in its table, and 76% of those were observed once. The top ten hold over 25% of the sample.

The study at large found these results: Small numbers of patients and of tested TCRs were a limitation of the study. Because no donor provided both pre-pandemic and post-infection samples, tracing the source of pre-existing responses was limited. Roughly 60% of donors had memory CD4+ clonotypes that crossrecognized SARS-CoV-2 and at least one common cold coronavirus spike. Crossreactive clones showed significantly weaker SARS-CoV-2-driven expansion than monoreactive clones, consistent with antigenic imprinting. Crossreactivity analysis was centred on spike protein, so crossreactivity against other viral proteins was not assessed.

In the germline V gene, CDR1 corresponds to SGHRS and CDR2 to YFSETQ. Spanning cysteine to phenylalanine, the CDR3 consists of 14 amino acids. Only the CDR3 portion is preserved as DNA: 42 bases, with reading frame beginning at the first base. The germline V end is reduced by 0 bases and the J end by 5 bases; junction bases left unmatched: 2. In the case of this clone: What this receptor recognizes is not known. Base qualities are not recorded, but no much larger clone differs from it by a single base.

The rearrangement joined TRBV5-1 to TRBJ1-2, and 9 junctional nucleotides match TRBD1. The specimen was CD4+ T cells from PBMCs, cultured in vitro. The source is a human donor in good health. The DNA sequence follows: TGCGCCAGCAGCTTGGACAGGGGGCAGTATGGCTACACCTTC. Protein translation: CASSLDRGQYGYTF.